This T cell receptor (beta chain) was captured by sequencing in a study of vaccination and CD4 T cells after COVID-19. Study summary: The convalescents, six males and four females, included two who were Hispanic. Post-COVID sampling occurred a median approximately 100 days after diagnosis (range 35 to 161). The study, taken as a whole, reports: Within the convalescent patients, a median around 90% of the SARS-CoV-2-reactive clones were ones that appeared only post-vaccination. Median reactive clonotypes, those recognizing SARS-CoV-2, rose from around 21 to 38, not significantly.

TCRdb fed the PCR reads into MiXCR, producing one record per CDR3 protein. In the table there are some 33,000 distinct CDR3 sequences, about 35% of which are singletons. Time point meaning: late sampling 161 to 241 days after vaccination in three convalescent patients. The CDR3 is 14 amino acids. J was trimmed by 7 bases and V by 6 bases; bases with no gene match: 8. The V gene's germline CDR1 is MDHEN and CDR2 SYDVKM. Notes on this clonotype: Its matching antigen is unknown.

The receptor comes from a human donor who had recovered from COVID-19. The rearrangement uses TRBV28 and TRBJ2-3; 9 positions agree with TRBD1. Sequenced material: CD4+ T cells from blood, taken about 7 months after SARS-CoV-2 vaccination. The CDR3 is CASSQTGGGYTQYF. CDR3 DNA sequence: TGTGCCAGCAGCCAAACAGGGGGCGGTTATACGCAGTATTTT. The full variable domain, with the rest looked up from reference TRBV28 and TRBJ2-3, is DVKVTQSSRYLVKRTGEKVFLECVQDMDHENMFWYRQDPGLGLRLIYFSYDVKMKEKGDIPEGYSVSREKKERFSLILESASTNQTSMYLCASSQTGGGYTQYFGPGTRLTVL.